The present T cell receptor (beta chain) was sequenced within a study of shared clonotypes between healthy human individuals. Points from the study as a whole: Sample collection involved blood only; tissue repertoires are likely different. Limited genetic and exposure-history diversity came from having few donors.

Recent vaccinations or acute infections were absent in the healthy HIV-negative adult donors. Caucasian adults residing in Nashville, Tennessee made up all the donors. TCRdb keeps only in-frame clones here, not all; method: immunoSEQ multiplex PCR. The repertoire holds some 530,000 clones, with around 73% as singletons. This clone was picked up a small number of times. Its antigen is not identified. Germline V gene lookup returns CDR1 MNHEY and CDR2 SMNVEV (reference sequence). The V gene lost 6 bases and the J gene lost 2 bases, with 7 bases spanning the gap. The CDR3 loop spans 13 amino acids. Sequencing was carried out using PBMCs. The chain carries TRBV27 and TRBJ2-2; no definite D call. This clonotype was sampled from a woman in her thirties or forties in good health. Some clones in this sample may be carry-over from other donors' samples. The CDR3 bases are TGTGCCAGCAGGGACCGAAACACCGGGGAGCTGTTTTTT. Protein sequence: CASRDRNTGELFF.